Listed below are T cell receptor beta chains from one sample, sequenced in a study of T cells after yellow fever vaccination. One entry per CDR3 protein, called by TCRdb with MiXCR from the 5' RACE reads. Counted here are 300,000 or so distinct CDR3 sequences, roughly 8% occurring once; the ten biggest clones make up 17%. The sample in question was PBMCs, obtained roughly seven weeks after the first yellow fever vaccination. All receptors come from a young man who received the YFV17D yellow fever vaccine. Both conserved end residues are part of each CDR3. D genes are given only for firm matches. Rows may omit the clone size; those that give it use once, few, many or a size class.

d_gene: NA
j_gene: TRBJ1-1
v_gene: TRBV7-9
abundance: few
len: 17
CDR3aa: CASSTWGGTSMNTEAFF
CDR3nt: TGTGCCAGCAGCACCTGGGGGGGGACATCCATGAACACTGAAGCTTTCTTT

d_gene: NA
j_gene: TRBJ1-1
v_gene: TRBV5-1
abundance: many
len: 12
CDR3aa: CASSLDSDSAFF
CDR3nt: TGCGCCAGCAGCTTGGACTCCGACTCGGCTTTCTTT

d_gene: NA
j_gene: TRBJ2-1
v_gene: TRBV12-3/TRBV12-4
abundance: many
len: 15
CDR3aa: CASTRAGAEGNEQFF
CDR3nt: TGTGCCAGCACTCGAGCCGGGGCGGAGGGCAATGAGCAGTTCTTC

d_gene: NA
j_gene: TRBJ2-3
v_gene: TRBV3-1
abundance: NA
len: 16
CDR3aa: CASSPHRGLFTDTQYF
CDR3nt: TGTGCCAGCAGCCCGCATCGGGGGCTGTTCACAGATACGCAGTATTTT

d_gene: TRBD1
j_gene: TRBJ1-1
v_gene: TRBV7-9
abundance: few
len: 14
CDR3aa: CASIGTGGATEAFF
CDR3nt: TGTGCCAGCATCGGGACAGGGGGCGCCACTGAAGCTTTCTTT

d_gene: TRBD2
j_gene: TRBJ2-1
v_gene: TRBV7-2
abundance: few
len: 16
CDR3aa: CASSLFSGGAGNEQFF
CDR3nt: TGTGCCAGCAGCTTATTTTCCGGGGGGGCAGGGAATGAGCAGTTCTTC

d_gene: NA
j_gene: TRBJ1-3
v_gene: TRBV20-1
abundance: NA
len: 12
CDR3aa: CSARNWENTIYF
CDR3nt: TGCAGTGCTAGAAATTGGGAAAACACCATATATTTT

d_gene: NA
j_gene: TRBJ1-6
v_gene: TRBV5-1
abundance: NA
len: 14
CDR3aa: CASKGGPYNSPLHF
CDR3nt: TGCGCCAGCAAGGGGGGCCCCTATAATTCACCCCTCCACTTT

d_gene: NA
j_gene: TRBJ2-2
v_gene: TRBV6-4
abundance: NA
len: 15
CDR3aa: CASSDSGVDTGELFF
CDR3nt: TGTGCCAGCAGTGACTCGGGGGTCGACACCGGGGAGCTGTTTTTT

d_gene: TRBD1
j_gene: TRBJ2-7
v_gene: TRBV6-1
abundance: few
len: 15
CDR3aa: CASRKPGQVGNEQYF
CDR3nt: TGTGCCAGCAGAAAACCGGGACAGGTTGGTAACGAGCAGTACTTC

d_gene: TRBD1
j_gene: TRBJ1-1
v_gene: TRBV4-3
abundance: NA
len: 16
CDR3aa: CASSPTTQSGGGMAFF
CDR3nt: TGCGCCAGCAGCCCTACTACCCAATCAGGGGGAGGAATGGCTTTCTTT

d_gene: TRBD2
j_gene: TRBJ2-7
v_gene: TRBV5-4
abundance: NA
len: 15
CDR3aa: CASSSQQAGAYEQYF
CDR3nt: TGTGCCAGCAGCTCCCAACAAGCGGGGGCCTACGAGCAGTACTTC

d_gene: TRBD1
j_gene: TRBJ2-7
v_gene: TRBV7-9
abundance: few
len: 15
CDR3aa: CASSFRDREEDEQYF
CDR3nt: TGTGCCAGCAGCTTTCGGGACAGGGAGGAAGACGAGCAGTACTTC

d_gene: NA
j_gene: TRBJ2-1
v_gene: TRBV11-2
abundance: few
len: 18
CDR3aa: CASSLGDTARSSYNEQFF
CDR3nt: TGTGCCAGCAGCTTAGGGGACACAGCCAGGAGCTCCTACAATGAGCAGTTCTTC

d_gene: TRBD2
j_gene: TRBJ2-3
v_gene: TRBV7-2
abundance: few
len: 15
CDR3aa: CASTLAGGSADTQYF
CDR3nt: TGTGCCAGCACCTTAGCGGGGGGAAGCGCAGATACGCAGTATTTT

d_gene: TRBD2
j_gene: TRBJ2-1
v_gene: TRBV6-1
abundance: few
len: 13
CDR3aa: CASIAGGRNEQFF
CDR3nt: TGTGCCAGCATCGCGGGGGGAAGAAATGAGCAGTTCTTC

d_gene: NA
j_gene: TRBJ1-5
v_gene: TRBV4-1
abundance: few
len: 16
CDR3aa: CASSQTGEGGYQPQHF
CDR3nt: TGCGCCAGCAGCCAAACGGGGGAGGGTGGTTATCAGCCCCAGCATTTT

d_gene: TRBD1
j_gene: TRBJ1-5
v_gene: TRBV6-1
abundance: few
len: 14
CDR3aa: CASRRDRGDQPQHF
CDR3nt: TGTGCCAGCAGACGGGACAGGGGGGATCAGCCCCAGCATTTT

d_gene: TRBD1
j_gene: TRBJ1-6
v_gene: TRBV7-2
abundance: NA
len: 16
CDR3aa: CASSLAGTGYNSPLHF
CDR3nt: TGTGCCAGCAGCTTAGCAGGGACAGGCTATAATTCACCCCTCCACTTT

d_gene: NA
j_gene: TRBJ1-2
v_gene: TRBV4-1
abundance: NA
len: 16
CDR3aa: CASSQDAAEVRYGYTF
CDR3nt: TGCGCCAGCAGCCAAGATGCGGCGGAAGTCCGGTATGGCTACACCTTC

d_gene: NA
j_gene: TRBJ2-1
v_gene: TRBV20-1
abundance: few
len: 12
CDR3aa: CSVSVLYNEQFF
CDR3nt: TGCAGTGTGTCGGTCCTTTACAATGAGCAGTTCTTC

d_gene: NA
j_gene: TRBJ1-3
v_gene: TRBV28
abundance: many
len: 12
CDR3aa: CASSFPGNTIYF
CDR3nt: TGTGCCAGCAGCTTTCCAGGAAACACCATATATTTT

d_gene: TRBD1
j_gene: TRBJ2-7
v_gene: TRBV11-3
abundance: NA
len: 17
CDR3aa: CASSPGQGKRWTYEQYF
CDR3nt: TGTGCCAGCAGTCCGGGACAGGGTAAAAGGTGGACCTACGAGCAGTACTTC

d_gene: TRBD1
j_gene: TRBJ1-4
v_gene: TRBV7-2
abundance: many
len: 15
CDR3aa: CASSLEAGGIGKLFF
CDR3nt: TGTGCCAGCAGCTTAGAGGCAGGGGGCATCGGAAAACTGTTTTTT

d_gene: TRBD1
j_gene: TRBJ1-6
v_gene: TRBV13
abundance: NA
len: 15
CDR3aa: CASSSGTGDNSPLHF
CDR3nt: TGTGCCAGCAGCTCAGGGACAGGGGATAATTCACCCCTCCACTTT

d_gene: NA
j_gene: TRBJ2-3
v_gene: TRBV2
abundance: once
len: 15
CDR3aa: CASSGSPKRSDTQYF
CDR3nt: TGTGCCAGCAGTGGCTCACCCAAGAGGTCAGATACGCAGTATTTT

d_gene: NA
j_gene: TRBJ1-4
v_gene: TRBV12-3/TRBV12-4
abundance: few
len: 13
CDR3aa: CASSLRVNEKLFF
CDR3nt: TGTGCCAGCAGTTTACGGGTAAATGAAAAACTGTTTTTT

d_gene: NA
j_gene: TRBJ1-6
v_gene: TRBV7-3
abundance: few
len: 14
CDR3aa: CASSPHGLGSPLHF
CDR3nt: TGTGCCAGCAGCCCCCACGGGCTCGGATCACCCCTCCACTTT

d_gene: NA
j_gene: TRBJ1-1
v_gene: TRBV14
abundance: NA
len: 16
CDR3aa: CASSQPFGDQNTEAFF
CDR3nt: TGTGCCAGCAGCCAGCCATTTGGGGATCAGAACACTGAAGCTTTCTTT

d_gene: NA
j_gene: TRBJ1-1
v_gene: TRBV5-4
abundance: NA
len: 16
CDR3aa: CASSPGGAAMNTEAFF
CDR3nt: TGTGCCAGCAGCCCTGGGGGGGCCGCGATGAACACTGAAGCTTTCTTT

d_gene: NA
j_gene: TRBJ1-1
v_gene: TRBV27
abundance: few
len: 12
CDR3aa: CASSFFGTEAFF
CDR3nt: TGTGCCAGCAGTTTTTTTGGGACTGAAGCTTTCTTT

d_gene: NA
j_gene: TRBJ1-3
v_gene: TRBV4-1
abundance: NA
len: 16
CDR3aa: CASSQSRGRTGNTIYF
CDR3nt: TGCGCCAGCAGCCAATCCCGGGGGCGAACTGGAAACACCATATATTTT

d_gene: NA
j_gene: TRBJ2-5
v_gene: TRBV30
abundance: NA
len: 13
CDR3aa: CAWSVSHQETQYF
CDR3nt: TGTGCCTGGAGTGTAAGTCATCAAGAGACCCAGTACTTC

d_gene: NA
j_gene: TRBJ2-1
v_gene: TRBV7-9
abundance: many
len: 15
CDR3aa: CASSFYRGGIDEQFF
CDR3nt: TGTGCCAGCAGCTTTTACAGGGGCGGGATCGATGAGCAGTTCTTC

d_gene: NA
j_gene: TRBJ2-1
v_gene: TRBV10-3
abundance: NA
len: 14
CDR3aa: CAISDSTSSNEQFF
CDR3nt: TGTGCCATCAGTGATTCAACTAGCAGCAATGAGCAGTTCTTC

d_gene: NA
j_gene: TRBJ2-3
v_gene: TRBV27
abundance: few
len: 15
CDR3aa: CASSLGGFWADTQYF
CDR3nt: TGTGCCAGCAGCTTAGGGGGGTTTTGGGCAGATACGCAGTATTTT

d_gene: TRBD2
j_gene: TRBJ2-2
v_gene: TRBV28
abundance: NA
len: 17
CDR3aa: CASSFSHGGARTGELFF
CDR3nt: TGTGCCAGCAGTTTTTCGCACGGGGGGGCCCGGACCGGGGAGCTGTTTTTT

d_gene: NA
j_gene: TRBJ2-5
v_gene: TRBV5-1
abundance: few
len: 12
CDR3aa: CASSKGQETQYF
CDR3nt: TGCGCCAGCAGCAAGGGCCAAGAGACCCAGTACTTC

d_gene: NA
j_gene: TRBJ2-5
v_gene: TRBV5-4
abundance: few
len: 15
CDR3aa: CASSLAGGSGETQYF
CDR3nt: TGTGCCAGCAGCTTGGCGGGGGGCTCTGGGGAGACCCAGTACTTC

d_gene: TRBD1
j_gene: TRBJ1-1
v_gene: TRBV5-1
abundance: few
len: 16
CDR3aa: CASSFATTGSHTEAFF
CDR3nt: TGCGCCAGCAGCTTCGCGACGACAGGGTCTCACACTGAAGCTTTCTTT

d_gene: NA
j_gene: TRBJ1-6
v_gene: TRBV27
abundance: NA
len: 14
CDR3aa: CASTRTSYNSPLHF
CDR3nt: TGTGCCAGCACGAGGACGTCCTATAATTCACCCCTCCACTTT

d_gene: NA
j_gene: TRBJ1-6
v_gene: TRBV12-3/TRBV12-4
abundance: many
len: 14
CDR3aa: CASSRGGYNSPLHF
CDR3nt: TGTGCCAGCAGCCGAGGGGGTTATAATTCACCCCTCCACTTT

d_gene: NA
j_gene: TRBJ2-1
v_gene: TRBV19
abundance: NA
len: 16
CDR3aa: CASSRGQGGTYNEQFF
CDR3nt: TGTGCCAGTAGTAGGGGCCAGGGGGGGACCTACAATGAGCAGTTCTTC

d_gene: NA
j_gene: TRBJ2-5
v_gene: TRBV10-3
abundance: few
len: 14
CDR3aa: CAISESRGRETQYF
CDR3nt: TGTGCCATCAGTGAGTCGAGGGGCAGGGAGACCCAGTACTTC

d_gene: NA
j_gene: TRBJ1-1
v_gene: TRBV4-1
abundance: NA
len: 15
CDR3aa: CASSQVAGMNTEAFF
CDR3nt: TGCGCCAGCAGCCAAGTGGCAGGGATGAACACTGAAGCTTTCTTT

d_gene: NA
j_gene: TRBJ1-1
v_gene: TRBV20-1
abundance: NA
len: 12
CDR3aa: CSANLAGAGAFF
CDR3nt: TGCAGTGCTAACCTAGCGGGGGCGGGAGCTTTCTTT

d_gene: NA
j_gene: TRBJ1-5
v_gene: TRBV24-1
abundance: NA
len: 17
CDR3aa: CATSDSQPLGGNQPQHF
CDR3nt: TGTGCCACCAGTGATTCGCAACCCCTTGGGGGCAATCAGCCCCAGCATTTT

d_gene: NA
j_gene: TRBJ1-5
v_gene: TRBV20-1
abundance: few
len: 12
CDR3aa: CSARTGMGPQHF
CDR3nt: TGCAGTGCCCGGACGGGGATGGGGCCCCAGCATTTT

d_gene: NA
j_gene: TRBJ1-4
v_gene: TRBV27
abundance: few
len: 15
CDR3aa: CASSLTLGRAQKLFF
CDR3nt: TGTGCCAGCAGTTTAACGTTGGGTAGGGCCCAAAAACTGTTTTTT

d_gene: NA
j_gene: TRBJ2-2
v_gene: TRBV7-2
abundance: NA
len: 15
CDR3aa: CASSSYTGSTGELFF
CDR3nt: TGTGCCAGCAGCTCCTATACAGGGTCCACCGGGGAGCTGTTTTTT

d_gene: TRBD2
j_gene: TRBJ2-5
v_gene: TRBV7-3
abundance: NA
len: 16
CDR3aa: CASSLVGGGPAGTQYF
CDR3nt: TGTGCCAGCAGCTTAGTCGGCGGGGGTCCAGCGGGGACCCAGTACTTC

d_gene: TRBD2
j_gene: TRBJ2-2
v_gene: TRBV20-1
abundance: few
len: 16
CDR3aa: CSARRGRGGHTGELFF
CDR3nt: TGCAGTGCTAGACGGGGGCGGGGGGGCCACACCGGGGAGCTGTTTTTT

d_gene: TRBD1
j_gene: TRBJ1-5
v_gene: TRBV7-2
abundance: few
len: 15
CDR3aa: CASSYQGAGNQPQHF
CDR3nt: TGTGCCAGCAGCTACCAGGGGGCGGGCAATCAGCCCCAGCATTTT

d_gene: NA
j_gene: TRBJ2-2
v_gene: TRBV6-2/TRBV6-3
abundance: many
len: 13
CDR3aa: CASARGVTGELFF
CDR3nt: TGTGCCAGCGCCAGGGGGGTCACCGGGGAGCTGTTTTTT